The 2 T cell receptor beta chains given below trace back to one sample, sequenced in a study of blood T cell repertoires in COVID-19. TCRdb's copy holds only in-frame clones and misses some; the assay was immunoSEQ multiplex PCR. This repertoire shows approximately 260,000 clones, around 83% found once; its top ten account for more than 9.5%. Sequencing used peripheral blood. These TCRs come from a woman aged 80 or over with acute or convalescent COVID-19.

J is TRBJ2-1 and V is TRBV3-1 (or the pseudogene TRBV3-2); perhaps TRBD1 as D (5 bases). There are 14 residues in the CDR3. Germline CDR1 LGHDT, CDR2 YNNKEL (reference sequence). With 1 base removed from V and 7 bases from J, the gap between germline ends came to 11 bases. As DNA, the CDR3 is TGTGCCAGCAGCCAAGGGGCAGGGATGAATGAGCAGTTCTTC. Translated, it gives CASSQGAGMNEQFF.

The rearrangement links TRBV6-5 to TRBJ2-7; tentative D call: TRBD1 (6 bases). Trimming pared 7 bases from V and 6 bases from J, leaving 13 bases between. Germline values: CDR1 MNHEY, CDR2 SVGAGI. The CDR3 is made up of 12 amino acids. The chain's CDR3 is CASTQGQIEQYF. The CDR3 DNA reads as TGTGCCAGCACCCAGGGGCAAATCGAGCAGTACTTC.